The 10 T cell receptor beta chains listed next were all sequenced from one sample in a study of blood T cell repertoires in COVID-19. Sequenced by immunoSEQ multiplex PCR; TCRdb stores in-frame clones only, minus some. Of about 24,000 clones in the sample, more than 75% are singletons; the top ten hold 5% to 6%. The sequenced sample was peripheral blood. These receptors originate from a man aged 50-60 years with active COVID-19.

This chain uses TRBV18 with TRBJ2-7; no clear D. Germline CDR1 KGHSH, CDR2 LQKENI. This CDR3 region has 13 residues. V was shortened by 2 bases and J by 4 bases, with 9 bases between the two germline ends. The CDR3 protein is CASSPTGGYEQYF. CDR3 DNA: TGTGCCAGCTCACCAACGGGTGGTTACGAGCAGTACTTC. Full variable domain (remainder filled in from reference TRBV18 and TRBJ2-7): NAGVMQNPRHLVRRRGQEARLRCSPMKGHSHVYWYRQLPEEGLKFMVYLQKENIIDESGMPKERFSAEFPKEGPSILRIQQVVRGDSAAYFCASSPTGGYEQYFGPGTRLTVT.

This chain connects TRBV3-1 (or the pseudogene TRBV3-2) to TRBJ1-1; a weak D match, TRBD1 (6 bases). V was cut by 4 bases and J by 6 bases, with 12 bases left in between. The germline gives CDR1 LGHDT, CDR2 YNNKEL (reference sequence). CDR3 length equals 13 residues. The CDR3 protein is CASSLQGRAEAFF. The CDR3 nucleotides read TGTGCCAGCAGCCTACAGGGTAGAGCTGAAGCTTTCTTT.

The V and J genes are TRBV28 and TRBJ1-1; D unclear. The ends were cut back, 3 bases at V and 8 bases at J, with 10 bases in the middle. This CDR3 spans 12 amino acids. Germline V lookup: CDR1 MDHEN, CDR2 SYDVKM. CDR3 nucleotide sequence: TGTGCCAGCAGTTTTCTGCAGGCCGAAGCTTTCTTT. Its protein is CASSFLQAEAFF.

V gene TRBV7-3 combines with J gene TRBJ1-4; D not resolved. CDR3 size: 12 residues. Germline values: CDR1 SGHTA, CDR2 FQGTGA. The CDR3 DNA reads TGTGCTATTGGACTGACTAATGAAAAACTGTTTTTT. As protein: CAIGLTNEKLFF.

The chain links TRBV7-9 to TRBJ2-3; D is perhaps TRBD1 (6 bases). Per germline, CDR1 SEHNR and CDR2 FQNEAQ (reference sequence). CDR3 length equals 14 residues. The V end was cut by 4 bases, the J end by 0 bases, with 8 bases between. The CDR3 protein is CASSSQGSTDTQYF. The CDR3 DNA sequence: TGTGCCAGCAGCTCGCAGGGGAGCACAGATACGCAGTATTTT.

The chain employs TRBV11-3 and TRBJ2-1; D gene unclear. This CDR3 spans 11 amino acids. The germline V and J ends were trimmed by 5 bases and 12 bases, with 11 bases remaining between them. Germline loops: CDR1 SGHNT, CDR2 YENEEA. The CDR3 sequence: CASSLDLGQFF. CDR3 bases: TGTGCCAGCAGCCTCGACTTGGGGCAGTTCTTC. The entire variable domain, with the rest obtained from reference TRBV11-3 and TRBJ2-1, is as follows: EAGVVQSPRYKIIEKKQPVAFWCNPISGHNTLYWYLQNLGQGPELLIRYENEEAVDDSQLPKDRFSAERLKGVDSTLKIQPAELGDSAVYLCASSLDLGQFFGPGTRLTVL.

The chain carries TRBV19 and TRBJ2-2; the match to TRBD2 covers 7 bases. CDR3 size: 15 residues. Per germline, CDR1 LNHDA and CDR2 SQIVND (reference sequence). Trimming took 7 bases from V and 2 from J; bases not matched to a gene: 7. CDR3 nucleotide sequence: TGTGCCAGTAAACGCCTAGCGGCAAACACCGGGGAGCTGTTTTTT. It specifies CASKRLAANTGELFF.

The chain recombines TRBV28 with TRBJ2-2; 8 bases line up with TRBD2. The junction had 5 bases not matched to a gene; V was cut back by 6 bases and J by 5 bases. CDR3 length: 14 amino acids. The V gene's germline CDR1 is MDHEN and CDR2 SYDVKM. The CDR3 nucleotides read TGTGCCAGCAGCCCGGGGGGGGAAACCGGGGAGCTGTTTTTT. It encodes CASSPGGETGELFF. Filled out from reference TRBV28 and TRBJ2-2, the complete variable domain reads DVKVTQSSRYLVKRTGEKVFLECVQDMDHENMFWYRQDPGLGLRLIYFSYDVKMKEKGDIPEGYSVSREKKERFSLILESASTNQTSMYLCASSPGGETGELFFGEGSRLTVL.

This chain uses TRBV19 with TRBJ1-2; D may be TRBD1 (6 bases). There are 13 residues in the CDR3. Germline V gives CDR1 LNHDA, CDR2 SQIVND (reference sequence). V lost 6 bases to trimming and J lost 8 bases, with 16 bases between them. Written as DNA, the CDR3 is TGTGCCAGTAGCCCTTTAGGGGGAAGAGGCTACACCTTC. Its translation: CASSPLGGRGYTF.

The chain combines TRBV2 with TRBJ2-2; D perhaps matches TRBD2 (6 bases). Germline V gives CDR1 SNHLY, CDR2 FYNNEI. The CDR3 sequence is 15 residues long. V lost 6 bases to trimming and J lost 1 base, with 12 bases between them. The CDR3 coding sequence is TGTGCCAGCAGAGGGAGGACACAGAACACCGGGGAGCTGTTTTTT. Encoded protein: CASRGRTQNTGELFF.